Below, 14 T cell receptor beta chains from the same sample are listed, as sequenced in a study of vaccination effects on CD4 cells after COVID-19. This table comes from immunoSEQ multiplex PCR, and its TCRdb copy is limited to in-frame clones, with some not included. The table records tens of thousands of clones, approximately 70% of them present only once. The ViraFEST assay expanded antigen-specific CD4+ T cells with viral peptide pools before sequencing. The culture ran for approximately 10 days, and then CD4+ T cells were isolated. The study found no prior SARS-CoV-2 infection in the vaccine recipients, who tested negative for nucleocapsid antibodies. These receptors' targets are unknown. The specimen comprised CD4+ T cells from PBMCs cultured with HCoV-OC43 spike peptides, sampled before COVID-19 vaccination. Subset here: HCoV-OC43 spike overlapping peptide pool stimulation. The origin of the receptors is a human donor who received a COVID-19 vaccine.

CDR3 DNA: TGCGCCAGCAGCTTGGGGCCCCACAGGACCAACACCGGGGAGCTGTTTTTT. This codes for CASSLGPHRTNTGELFF. This chain joins TRBV5-1 and TRBJ2-2; the D gene is possibly TRBD1 (5 bases). This CDR3 region has 17 residues. V lost 0 bases, J lost 2 bases, and 14 bases lay in between. CDR1 is SGHRS, CDR2 YFSETQ, per germline. Full variable domain (rest looked up from reference TRBV5-1 and TRBJ2-2): KAGVTQTPRYLIKTRGQQVTLSCSPISGHRSVSWYQQTPGQGLQFLFEYFSETQRNKGNFPGRFSGRQFSNSRSEMNVSTLELGDSALYLCASSLGPHRTNTGELFFGEGSRLTVL.

The chain links TRBV19 to TRBJ2-5; D uncertain. CDR1 is LNHDA, CDR2 SQIVND, per germline (reference sequence). V was cut by 4 bases and J by 4 bases, with 7 bases left in between. The CDR3 runs 12 residues. The CDR3 sequence is CASSKGLETQYF. DNA of the CDR3: TGTGCCAGTAGTAAAGGGTTAGAGACCCAGTACTTC.

The chain employs TRBV12-5 and TRBJ1-5, with a possible D match to TRBD1 (5 bases). Trimming took 0 bases from V and 2 from J, leaving 8 bases between them. CDR1 is LGHNT, CDR2 FRNRAP, per germline. This CDR3 is 15 amino acids long. This CDR3 is CASGLVGAGNQPQHF. The CDR3 region has the DNA TGTGCTAGTGGTTTGGTTGGGGCCGGCAATCAGCCCCAGCATTTT.

The chain has TRBV7-2 and TRBJ2-5; D gene unclear. The length of the CDR3 is 15 residues. Trimming removed 2 bases at V and 3 bases at J, with 13 bases between. Germline V gene data show CDR1 as SGHTA and CDR2 as FQGNSA. CDR3 sequence reads: CASSLRLQQKETQYF. The CDR3 nucleotides read TGTGCCAGCAGCTTACGACTCCAGCAAAAAGAGACCCAGTACTTC.

The gene calls are TRBV2 and TRBJ2-1, with D tentatively TRBD2 (7 bases). The CDR3 contains 16 residues. The germline gives CDR1 SNHLY, CDR2 FYNNEI. Trimming took 6 bases from V and 0 from J, leaving 15 bases between them. The CDR3 loop reads CASSPWGGSSYNEQFF. As DNA, the CDR3 is TGTGCCAGCAGCCCCTGGGGGGGCAGCTCCTACAATGAGCAGTTCTTC.

The V gene is TRBV6-2 or TRBV6-3, the J gene TRBJ1-2; D remains unclear. Trimming cost V 2 bases and J 8 bases, with 6 bases left between them. Germline V lookup: CDR1 MNHEY, CDR2 SVGEGT. The CDR3 contains 11 residues. The CDR3 sequence: CASSYRNGYTF. The CDR3 nucleotides read TGTGCCAGCAGTTACAGGAACGGCTACACCTTC.

This chain joins TRBV5-8 and TRBJ2-3; 9 bases align to TRBD1. This CDR3 has 14 amino acids. The J segment lost 2 bases and the V segment lost 7 bases, leaving 5 bases of the junction unmatched. Germline-derived CDR1 and CDR2 are SGHTS and YDEGEE. The CDR3 spells CASPNRGPTDTQYF. CDR3 nucleotide sequence: TGTGCCAGCCCCAACAGGGGGCCCACAGATACGCAGTATTTT.

The J gene is TRBJ2-5, the V gene TRBV2, with D possibly being TRBD2 (6 bases). With 10 bases removed from V and 5 bases from J, the gap between germline ends came to 17 bases. Germline CDR1 reads SNHLY; CDR2 reads FYNNEI. This CDR3 contains 13 residues. CDR3 nucleotide sequence: TGTGCCACCACCAGGGACTTGTTGGAGACCCAGTACTTC. Residues: CATTRDLLETQYF.

The sample holds a few counts of this clone. The rearrangement joins TRBV11-3 to TRBJ2-5, with TRBD1 identical over 7 bases. CDR1 SGHNT and CDR2 YENEEA come from the germline V gene. This CDR3 region has 13 residues. J lost 2 bases, V lost 5 bases, and 2 bases had no gene match. Here the CDR3 DNA reads TGTGCCAGCAGCAGGGACAGTCAAGAGACCCAGTACTTC. Translating gives CASSRDSQETQYF.

This chain links TRBV19 with TRBJ2-2; tentatively, D is TRBD2 (6 bases). Per the germline V gene, CDR1 is LNHDA and CDR2 is SQIVND (reference sequence). V dropped 10 bases and J dropped 3 bases, with 15 bases sitting between them. CDR3 length: 14 residues. In DNA, the CDR3 is TGTGCCACCTCGGACTACGGCGACACCGGGGAGCTGTTTTTT. Protein sequence: CATSDYGDTGELFF.

The rearrangement joins TRBV5-1 to TRBJ2-5, with D unclear. Deletions cut 2 bases from V and 1 base from J, with 9 bases between. The CDR3 spans 14 residues. Germline assignment: CDR1 SGHRS and CDR2 YFSETQ. CDR3 residues: CASSFSGSQETQYF. In nucleotides, the CDR3 is TGCGCCAGCAGCTTTTCAGGATCCCAAGAGACCCAGTACTTC. The full variable domain, rest sourced from reference TRBV5-1 and TRBJ2-5, is KAGVTQTPRYLIKTRGQQVTLSCSPISGHRSVSWYQQTPGQGLQFLFEYFSETQRNKGNFPGRFSGRQFSNSRSEMNVSTLELGDSALYLCASSFSGSQETQYFGPGTRLLVL.

This chain uses TRBV5-5 with TRBJ2-2; D unclear. The CDR3 has 13 amino acids. Germline CDR1 SGHKS, CDR2 YYEKEE (reference sequence). V was clipped by 2 bases and J by 1 base, with 3 bases between them. The CDR3 loop reads CASSLGNTGELFF. The CDR3 nucleotides are TGTGCCAGCAGCTTAGGGAACACCGGGGAGCTGTTTTTT.

The chain is built from TRBV7-2 and TRBJ1-6; 11 bases are shared with TRBD1. Germline CDR1 and CDR2: SGHTA and FQGNSA. This CDR3 contains 18 residues. Losses at the gene ends were 7 bases for V and 3 bases for J; bases not matched to a gene: 11. The CDR3 bases are TGTGCCAGCACAGGTAGACCGGGACAGGGGGACTATAATTCACCCCTCCACTTT. This sequence encodes CASTGRPGQGDYNSPLHF.

The chain is built from TRBV6-2 or TRBV6-3 and TRBJ2-1; 7 nucleotides match TRBD1. Losses at the gene ends were 1 base for V and 8 bases for J; bases not matched to a gene: 11. The CDR3 spans 16 residues. Per germline, CDR1 MNHEY and CDR2 SVGEGT. In DNA, the CDR3 is TGTGCCAGCAGTTACTTACAGGGGTCTTTTTGGGATGAGCAGTTCTTC. As protein: CASSYLQGSFWDEQFF.